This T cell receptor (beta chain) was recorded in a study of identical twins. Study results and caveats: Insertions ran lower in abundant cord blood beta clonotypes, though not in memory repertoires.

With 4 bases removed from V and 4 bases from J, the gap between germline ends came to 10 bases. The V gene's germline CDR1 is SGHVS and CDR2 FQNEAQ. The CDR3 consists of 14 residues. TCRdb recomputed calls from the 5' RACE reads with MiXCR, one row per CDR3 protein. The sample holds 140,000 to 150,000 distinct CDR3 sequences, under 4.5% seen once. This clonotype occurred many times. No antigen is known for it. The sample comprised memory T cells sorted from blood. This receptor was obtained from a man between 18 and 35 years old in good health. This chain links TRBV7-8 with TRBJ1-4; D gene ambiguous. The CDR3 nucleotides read TGTGCCAGCAGCTACGAGGGCTTTAATGAAAAACTGTTTTTT. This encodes CASSYEGFNEKLFF.